One sample yielded the 6 T cell receptor beta chains listed below, sequenced in a study of blood T cell repertoires in COVID-19. Method: immunoSEQ multiplex PCR; TCRdb's copy keeps in-frame clones and lacks some. Among just over 300,000 clones, around nine tenths were seen once, and the ten largest hold roughly a tenth. The sequencing sample was made of PBMCs or T cells enriched from blood (not recorded which). The receptors shown here come from a woman aged 35 to 49 who had recovered from COVID-19.

V gene TRBV2 combines with J gene TRBJ2-3; 13 positions match TRBD2. The CDR3 contains 17 residues. Germline assignment: CDR1 SNHLY and CDR2 FYNNEI. V shed 6 bases and J 0 bases; nucleotides not matched to a gene: 6. CDR3 loop: CASRRLAGGVSTDTQYF. CDR3 sequence (DNA): TGTGCCAGCAGGAGACTAGCGGGGGGCGTAAGCACAGATACGCAGTATTTT.

The chain joins TRBV15 to TRBJ2-1; the match to TRBD2 covers 9 bases. The CDR3 consists of 19 residues. The germline V gene encodes CDR1 LNHNV and CDR2 YYDKDF (reference sequence). V was clipped by 0 bases and J by 1 base; unmatched bases: 10. CDR3 coding DNA: TGTGCCACCAGCAGAGATCCCTTGACTAGCGGAGTTTCCTACAATGAGCAGTTCTTC. Translated, it gives CATSRDPLTSGVSYNEQFF.

The gene calls are TRBV2 and TRBJ1-4; D is possibly TRBD1 (6 bases). V shed 11 bases and J shed 0 bases, with 13 bases lying between them. There are 14 residues in the CDR3. Germline values: CDR1 SNHLY, CDR2 FYNNEI. The CDR3 is CALRQAATNEKLFF. CDR3 nucleotide sequence: TGTGCCCTCAGACAGGCCGCAACTAATGAAAAACTGTTTTTT.

V and J are TRBV5-1 and TRBJ1-1, with TRBD1 matching over 7 bases. This CDR3 spans 12 amino acids. V trimming: 7 bases; J trimming: 1 base; junction bases outside the gene matches: 1. Germline V gene data show CDR1 as SGHRS and CDR2 as YFSETQ. CDR3 coding DNA: TGCGCCAGCCGGACAGGGAACACTGAAGCTTTCTTT. Translated, it gives CASRTGNTEAFF. The whole variable domain, remainder taken from reference TRBV5-1 and TRBJ1-1, is KAGVTQTPRYLIKTRGQQVTLSCSPISGHRSVSWYQQTPGQGLQFLFEYFSETQRNKGNFPGRFSGRQFSNSRSEMNVSTLELGDSALYLCASRTGNTEAFFGQGTRLTVV.

The CDR3, as DNA: TGTGCCAGCAATCGGGACATGAAAGAGACCCAGTACTTC. Amino acid sequence: CASNRDMKETQYF. J is TRBJ2-5 and V is TRBV6-5; D possibly corresponds to TRBD1 (6 bases). Germline V gives CDR1 MNHEY, CDR2 SVGAGI. V was cut by 7 bases and J by 3 bases, with 12 bases left in between. The CDR3 covers 13 residues.

This chain links TRBV6-5 with TRBJ1-2, with D possibly matching TRBD1 (6 bases). The ends were cut back, 0 bases at V and 7 bases at J, with 15 bases in the middle. Germline CDR1 reads MNHEY; CDR2 reads SVGAGI. There are 15 residues in the CDR3. The CDR3 DNA follows: TGTGCCAGCAGTTACTCCGTACCAGGGGAGTTTGGCTACACCTTC. It translates to CASSYSVPGEFGYTF.